The entry below gives a single T cell receptor beta chain sequence along with its context. Its cognate antigen is unknown. The donors (healthy individuals) were bone marrow donors. At the time of sampling, donors were nominally healthy, though unrecorded immune exposures were likely. These data come from a study of cytomegalovirus exposure and HLA in healthy donors. Study context: Within an early data release were about 85 million unique TCRs drawn from HLA-typed donors. Study-wide points: Cytomegalovirus association was assigned to around 150 TCR beta chains.

This PCR relied on a set of 60 Vbeta primers and 13 Jbeta primers. Clones were sequenced by immunoSEQ multiplex PCR, and TCRdb holds only the in-frame ones, with some missing. This table has around 260,000 clones, 75% to 85% appearing once. Trimming cost V 0 bases and J 3 bases, with 6 bases left between them. From germline, CDR1 is MGHRA and CDR2 YSYEKL. CDR3 size: 13 residues. Source material: PBMCs. This sequence was found in a girl aged 2 to 10 in good health and CMV-seronegative. The rearrangement joins TRBV4-1 to TRBJ2-7; D not certain. The CDR3 sequence: CASSQESLYEQYF. Written as DNA, the CDR3 is TGCGCCAGCAGCCAAGAGAGCCTCTACGAGCAGTACTTC.